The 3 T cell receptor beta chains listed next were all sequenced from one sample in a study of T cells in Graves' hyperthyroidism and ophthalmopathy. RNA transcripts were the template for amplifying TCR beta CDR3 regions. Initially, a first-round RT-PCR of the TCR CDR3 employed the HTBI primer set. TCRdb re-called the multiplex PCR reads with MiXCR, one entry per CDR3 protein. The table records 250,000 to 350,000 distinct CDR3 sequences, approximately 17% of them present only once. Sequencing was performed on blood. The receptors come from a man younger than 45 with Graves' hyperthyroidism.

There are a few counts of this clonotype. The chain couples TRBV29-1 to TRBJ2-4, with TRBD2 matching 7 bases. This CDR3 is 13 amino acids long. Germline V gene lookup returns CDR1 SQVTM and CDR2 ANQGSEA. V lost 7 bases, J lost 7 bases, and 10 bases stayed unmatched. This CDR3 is CSDPGGGFNIQYF. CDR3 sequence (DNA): TGCAGCGACCCGGGCGGGGGTTTTAACATTCAGTACTTC.

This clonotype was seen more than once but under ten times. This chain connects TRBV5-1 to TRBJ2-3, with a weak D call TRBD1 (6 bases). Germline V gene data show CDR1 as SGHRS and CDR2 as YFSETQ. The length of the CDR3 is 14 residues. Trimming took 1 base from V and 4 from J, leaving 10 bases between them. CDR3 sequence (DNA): TGCGCCAGCAGCTTGAACAGGGCCCCAGATACGCAGTATTTT. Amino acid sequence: CASSLNRAPDTQYF.

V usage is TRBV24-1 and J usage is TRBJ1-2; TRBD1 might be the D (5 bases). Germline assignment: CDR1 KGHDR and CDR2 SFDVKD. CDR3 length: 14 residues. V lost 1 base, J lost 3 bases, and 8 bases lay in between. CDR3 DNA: TGTGCCACCAGTGATTTCGAGACAGACTATGGCTACACCTTC. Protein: CATSDFETDYGYTF.